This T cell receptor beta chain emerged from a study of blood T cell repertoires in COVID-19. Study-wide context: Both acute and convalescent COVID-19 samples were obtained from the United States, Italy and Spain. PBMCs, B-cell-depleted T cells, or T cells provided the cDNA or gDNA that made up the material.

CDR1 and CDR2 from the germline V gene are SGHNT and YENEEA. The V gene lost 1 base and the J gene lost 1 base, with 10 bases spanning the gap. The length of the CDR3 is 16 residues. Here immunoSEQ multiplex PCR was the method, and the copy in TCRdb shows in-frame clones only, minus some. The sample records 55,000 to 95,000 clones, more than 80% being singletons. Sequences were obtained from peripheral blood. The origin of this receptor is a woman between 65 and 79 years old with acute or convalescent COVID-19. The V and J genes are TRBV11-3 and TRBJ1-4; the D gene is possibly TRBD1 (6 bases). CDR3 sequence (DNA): TGTGCCAGCAGCTTAGGCCAGGGGAGAACTAATGAAAAACTGTTTTTT. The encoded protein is CASSLGQGRTNEKLFF.